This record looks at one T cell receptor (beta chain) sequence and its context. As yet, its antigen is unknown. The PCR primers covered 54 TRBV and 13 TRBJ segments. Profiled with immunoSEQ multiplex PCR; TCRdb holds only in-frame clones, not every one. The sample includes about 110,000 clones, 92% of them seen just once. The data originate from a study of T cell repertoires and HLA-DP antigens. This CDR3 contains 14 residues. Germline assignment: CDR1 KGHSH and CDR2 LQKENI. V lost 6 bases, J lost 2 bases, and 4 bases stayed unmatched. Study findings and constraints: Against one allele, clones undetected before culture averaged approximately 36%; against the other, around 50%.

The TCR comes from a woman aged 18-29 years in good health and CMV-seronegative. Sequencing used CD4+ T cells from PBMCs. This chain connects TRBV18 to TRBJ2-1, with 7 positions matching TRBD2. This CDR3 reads CASSGGIPYNEQFF. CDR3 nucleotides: TGTGCCAGCTCCGGGGGGATCCCCTACAATGAGCAGTTCTTC.